This T cell receptor beta chain was retrieved from a study of neurological immune-mediated disorders. This clonotype has at least ten counts. Germline V lookup: CDR1 SGHTA, CDR2 FQGNSA. The CDR3 consists of 17 residues. V was shortened by 0 bases and J by 6 bases, with 17 bases between the two germline ends. TCRdb used MiXCR to reprocess the 5' RACE reads, holding one entry per CDR3 protein. The table has about 50,000 distinct CDR3 sequences, about a tenth seen once; the top ten hold about 5%. This sequence originates from a man in his 70s with HTLV-1-associated myelopathy (HAM/TSP). The sequencing input was PBMCs. The chain employs TRBV7-2 and TRBJ2-2; D is perhaps TRBD1 (5 bases). DNA of the CDR3: TGTGCCAGCAGCTTAGCGAGTCAGGGTATTGGCGCCGGGGAGCTGTTTTTT. Amino acid sequence: CASSLASQGIGAGELFF.